The entry below gives a single TCR beta chain sequence along with its context. Its binding antigen is unknown. Nothing much larger sits one base from this clone, and base qualities are not available. This sample is part of a study of radiotherapy plus CTLA-4 blockade in lung cancer (dated by TCRdb to between 2017 and 2018). Turning to the overall study: Among enrolled patients, 15% to 20% had an objective response and 25% to 35% reached disease control. Beyond this particular receptor, the publication reports: The strongest predictors of response, as reported, were early dynamic changes in blood T cell clones along with a rise in serum interferon-beta after radiation. After treatment with radiotherapy and ipilimumab, TCR clones that came from tumors expanded in the peripheral blood.

The receptor library was made with the immunoSEQ multiplex PCR assay. TCRdb carries this immuneACCESS record with in-frame sequences only. Its versions omit some clonotypes, under half of them owing to an unresolved V gene in the studies checked, with the rest unexplained. The sample yields 70,000 to 90,000 clones; approximately 84% were counted once. The ten top clones hold around 0.72% of the sample. Deletion took 2 bases off V and 4 bases off J, with a span of 5 bases between the germline ends. Per the germline V gene, KGHSH is the CDR1 and LQKENI is the CDR2. The CDR3 has 13 amino acids, counting the end cysteine and phenylalanine. Only the CDR3 part of the read is kept: 39 bases, read in frame from the first base. The study tested focal radiation therapy combined with CTLA-4 blockade (ipilimumab) in patients with chemo-refractory metastatic non-small-cell lung cancer.

The rearranged chain carries TRBV18 and TRBJ2-2, with the D gene not confidently named. The TCR comes from a human donor with non-small cell lung cancer who had stable disease on radiotherapy plus ipilimumab. The specimen was peripheral blood, collected from a patient treated with radiotherapy plus ipilimumab. Here is the DNA: TGTGCCAGCTCACCAGACATCACCGGGGAGCTGTTTTTT. It specifies CASSPDITGELFF.